Given below is one T cell receptor beta chain in context. This sample was taken from a study of control samples from healthy donors and cancer patients. Using immunoSEQ multiplex PCR, the repertoire was profiled, and TCRdb retains in-frame clones only, with some absent. The sample carries 150,000 to 200,000 clones, around 90% recorded once. CDR1 and CDR2 from the germline V gene are MNHNS and SASEGT. The CDR3 consists of 13 residues. The ends were cut back, 2 bases at V and 4 bases at J, with 8 bases in the middle. This TCR was sampled from a woman between 45 and 60 years old in good health. The specimen was blood. The chain employs TRBV6-1 and TRBJ1-2; D call uncertain. The CDR3 DNA follows: TGTGCCAGCAGTGAAACACGGGTCTATGGCTACACCTTC. This codes for CASSETRVYGYTF.